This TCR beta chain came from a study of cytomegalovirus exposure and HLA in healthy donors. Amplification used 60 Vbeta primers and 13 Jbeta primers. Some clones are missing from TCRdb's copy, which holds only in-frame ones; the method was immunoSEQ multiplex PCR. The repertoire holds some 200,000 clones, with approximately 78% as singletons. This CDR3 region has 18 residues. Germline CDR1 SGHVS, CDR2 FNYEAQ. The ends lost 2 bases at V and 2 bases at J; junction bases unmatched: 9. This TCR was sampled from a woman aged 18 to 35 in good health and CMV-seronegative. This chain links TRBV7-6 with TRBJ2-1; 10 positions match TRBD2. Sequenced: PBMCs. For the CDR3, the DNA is TGTGCCAGCAGCTTACTAGCGGGAGTTGGTGGGGCCTACAATGAGCAGTTCTTC. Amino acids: CASSLLAGVGGAYNEQFF.